This T cell receptor (beta chain) was observed in a study of blood T cells in healthy people across ages. There are 13 residues in the CDR3. The germline V gene has CDR1 DFQATT and CDR2 SNEGSKA (reference sequence). J lost 10 bases, V lost 5 bases, and 11 bases had no gene match. Together with a sample-barcoded 5' primer, a J-beta primer mix was included in a second PCR lasting about 6 to 11 cycles. Via MiXCR, TCRdb re-called the 5' RACE reads, giving one row per CDR3 protein. The sample lists 540,000 or so distinct CDR3 sequences, approximately 25% seen once, with about 18% in the top ten. This TCR was sampled from a woman in her 70s in good health. Sequencing was done on a sample of blood. J is TRBJ2-1 and V is TRBV20-1, with 7 bases fitting TRBD1. Here the CDR3 reads CSALRSHRGEQFF. DNA of the CDR3: TGCAGTGCTCTACGTAGCCACAGGGGAGAGCAGTTCTTC.